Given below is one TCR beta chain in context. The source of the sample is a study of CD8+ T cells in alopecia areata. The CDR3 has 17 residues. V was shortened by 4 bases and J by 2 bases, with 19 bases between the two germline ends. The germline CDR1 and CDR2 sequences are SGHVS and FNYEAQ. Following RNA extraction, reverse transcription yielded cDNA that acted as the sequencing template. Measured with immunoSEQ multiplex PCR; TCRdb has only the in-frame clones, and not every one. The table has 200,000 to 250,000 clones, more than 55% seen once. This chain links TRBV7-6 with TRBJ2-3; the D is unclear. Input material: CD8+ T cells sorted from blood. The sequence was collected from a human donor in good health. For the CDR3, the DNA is TGTGCCAGCAGCTCTTCAGGTCTTCAGATCTACACAGATACGCAGTATTTT. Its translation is CASSSSGLQIYTDTQYF.